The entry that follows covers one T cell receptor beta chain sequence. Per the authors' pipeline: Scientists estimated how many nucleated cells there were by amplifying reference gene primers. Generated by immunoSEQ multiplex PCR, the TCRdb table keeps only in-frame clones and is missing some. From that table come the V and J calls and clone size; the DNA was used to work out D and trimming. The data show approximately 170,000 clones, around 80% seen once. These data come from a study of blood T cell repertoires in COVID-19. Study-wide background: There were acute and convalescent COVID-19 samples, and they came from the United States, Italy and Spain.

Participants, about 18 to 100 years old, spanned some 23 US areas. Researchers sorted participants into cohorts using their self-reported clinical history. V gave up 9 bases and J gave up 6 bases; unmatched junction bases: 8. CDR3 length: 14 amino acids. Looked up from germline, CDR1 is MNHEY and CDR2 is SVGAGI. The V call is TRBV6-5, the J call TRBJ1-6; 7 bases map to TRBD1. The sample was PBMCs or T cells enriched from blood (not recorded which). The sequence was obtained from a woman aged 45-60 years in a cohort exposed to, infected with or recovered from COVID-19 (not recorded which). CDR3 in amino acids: CASSPGQSNSPLHF. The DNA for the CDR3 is TGTGCCAGTTCACCGGGACAGTCTAATTCACCCCTCCACTTT.